A selection of T cell receptor beta chains follows, all from one sample in a study of identifying expanded T cells in peripheral blood. TCRdb's copy holds only in-frame clones and misses some; the assay was immunoSEQ multiplex PCR. This table has about 94,000 clones, roughly 87% appearing once. The sequenced sample was blood. These receptors came from a person aged 18 to 70 in good health. CDR3s include the opening cysteine and the closing phenylalanine or tryptophan. D genes are given only for firm matches. Some rows mark clone size as missing; the rest say once, few, many or name a class of expanded clone.

d_call: NA; v_call: TRBV6-5; j_call: TRBJ1-4; clone_size: NA; cdr3_nt: TGTGCCAGCAGACATAATGAAAAACTGTTTTTT; cdr3_aa: CASRHNEKLFF
d_call: NA; v_call: TRBV7-3; j_call: TRBJ1-1; clone_size: NA; cdr3_nt: TGTGCCAGCAGCTTACAGGGGAGGGGCACTGAAGCTTTCTTT; cdr3_aa: CASSLQGRGTEAFF
d_call: TRBD1; v_call: TRBV28; j_call: TRBJ1-5; clone_size: NA; cdr3_nt: TGTGCCAGCAGTGCCTCGGGACAGGGTAATAGCAATCAGCCCCAGCATTTT; cdr3_aa: CASSASGQGNSNQPQHF
d_call: NA; v_call: TRBV7-8; j_call: TRBJ1-5; clone_size: NA; cdr3_nt: TGTGCCAGCAGCCCACGGGGTAATGGTCAGCCCCAGCATTTT; cdr3_aa: CASSPRGNGQPQHF
d_call: NA; v_call: TRBV9; j_call: TRBJ2-5; clone_size: NA; cdr3_nt: TGTGCCAGCAGCGTAGGGGTTAGCGGCGAAGAGACCCAGTACTTC; cdr3_aa: CASSVGVSGEETQYF
d_call: TRBD2; v_call: TRBV7-3; j_call: TRBJ2-3; clone_size: NA; cdr3_nt: TGTGCCAGCAGCTCACTAGCGGGGGGCGTCGGTAGCACAGATACGCAGTATTTT; cdr3_aa: CASSSLAGGVGSTDTQYF
d_call: NA; v_call: TRBV6-5; j_call: TRBJ1-2; clone_size: once; cdr3_nt: TGTGCCAGCAGTTATGGGGTCCCTGCTAACTATGGCTACACCTTC; cdr3_aa: CASSYGVPANYGYTF
d_call: NA; v_call: TRBV23-1; j_call: TRBJ1-2; clone_size: NA; cdr3_nt: TGCGCCAGCATACGCGGCAGGGTGTACTATGGCTACACCTTC; cdr3_aa: CASIRGRVYYGYTF
d_call: NA; v_call: TRBV7-3; j_call: TRBJ2-1; clone_size: NA; cdr3_nt: TGTGCCAGCAGCTTACGGGGGACCTCCTACAATGAGCAGTTCTTC; cdr3_aa: CASSLRGTSYNEQFF
d_call: NA; v_call: TRBV4-2; j_call: TRBJ1-5; clone_size: NA; cdr3_nt: TGTGCCAGCAGCGGGTCAGGAAATCAGCCCCAGCATTTT; cdr3_aa: CASSGSGNQPQHF
d_call: NA; v_call: TRBV4-1; j_call: TRBJ2-5; clone_size: NA; cdr3_nt: TGCGCCAGCAGCCAAGGTGTAGGGCAAGAGACCCAGTACTTC; cdr3_aa: CASSQGVGQETQYF
d_call: TRBD1; v_call: TRBV5-4; j_call: TRBJ1-1; clone_size: few; cdr3_nt: TGTGCCAGCAGCTTGAACAGGGGGCAAGCTTTCTTT; cdr3_aa: CASSLNRGQAFF
d_call: TRBD2; v_call: TRBV2; j_call: TRBJ2-2; clone_size: NA; cdr3_nt: TGTGCCAGCAGTAAACGACTGGGGGGGATTTATAACACCGGGGAGCTGTTTTTT; cdr3_aa: CASSKRLGGIYNTGELFF
d_call: NA; v_call: TRBV5-6; j_call: TRBJ1-2; clone_size: NA; cdr3_nt: TGTGCCAGCAGCGAAATACCGGGACCGAGTTATGGCTACACCTTC; cdr3_aa: CASSEIPGPSYGYTF
d_call: NA; v_call: TRBV10-1; j_call: TRBJ2-3; clone_size: NA; cdr3_nt: TGCGCCAGCAGTACGGACGGAGATACGCAGTATTTT; cdr3_aa: CASSTDGDTQYF
d_call: NA; v_call: TRBV6-5; j_call: TRBJ2-7; clone_size: NA; cdr3_nt: TGTGCCAGCAGTCAATCCTACGAGCAGTACTTC; cdr3_aa: CASSQSYEQYF
d_call: TRBD2; v_call: TRBV6-1; j_call: TRBJ2-7; clone_size: NA; cdr3_nt: TGTGCCAGCTTGCCCGGGGGGTACGACGAGCAGTACTTC; cdr3_aa: CASLPGGYDEQYF
d_call: TRBD1; v_call: TRBV19; j_call: TRBJ2-3; clone_size: NA; cdr3_nt: TGTGCCAGTAGTTTAGGACAGGCCGGGGATACGCAGTATTTT; cdr3_aa: CASSLGQAGDTQYF
d_call: NA; v_call: TRBV11-2; j_call: TRBJ1-3; clone_size: NA; cdr3_nt: TGTGCCAGCAGCCCCTACGGTGGGGGGTCTGGAAACACCATATATTTT; cdr3_aa: CASSPYGGGSGNTIYF
d_call: NA; v_call: TRBV7-8; j_call: TRBJ2-1; clone_size: NA; cdr3_nt: TGTGCCAGCAGCTTAGGCCGGGGGAACTCCTACAATGAGCAGTTCTTC; cdr3_aa: CASSLGRGNSYNEQFF
d_call: TRBD1; v_call: TRBV19; j_call: TRBJ1-2; clone_size: NA; cdr3_nt: TGTGCCAGTAGTAGTCCTCTCGGGACAGGGAACTATGGCTACACCTTC; cdr3_aa: CASSSPLGTGNYGYTF